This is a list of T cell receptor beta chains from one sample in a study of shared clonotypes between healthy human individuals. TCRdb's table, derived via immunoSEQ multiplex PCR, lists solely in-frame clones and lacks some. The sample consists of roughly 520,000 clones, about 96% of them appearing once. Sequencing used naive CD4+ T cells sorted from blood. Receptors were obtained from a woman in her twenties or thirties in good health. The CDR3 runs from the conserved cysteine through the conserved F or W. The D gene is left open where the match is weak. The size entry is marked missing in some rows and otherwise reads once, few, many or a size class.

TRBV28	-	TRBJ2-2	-	TGTGCCAGTCGGCTAGCGACGGGATTTACCGGGGAGCTGTTTTTT	CASRLATGFTGELFF
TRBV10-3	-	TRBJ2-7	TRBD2	TGTGCCATCAGTGAGCCCGGGGCGGGAGGCTCCTACGAGCAGTACTTC	CAISEPGAGGSYEQYF
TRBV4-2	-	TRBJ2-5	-	TGTGCCAGCAGCCCTGAGCGGGCTTACCAAGAGACCCAGTACTTC	CASSPERAYQETQYF
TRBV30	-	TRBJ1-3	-	TGTGCCTGGAGGGGAACAGGGTTCAACTCTGGAAACACCATATATTTT	CAWRGTGFNSGNTIYF
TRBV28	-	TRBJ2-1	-	TGTGCCAGTCAGGTCAGCTCCTACAATGAGCAGTTCTTC	CASQVSSYNEQFF
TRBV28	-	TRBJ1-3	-	TGTGCCAGCAGTTCCCCCAGCGGGCCCTCTGGAAACACCATATATTTT	CASSSPSGPSGNTIYF
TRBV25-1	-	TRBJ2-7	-	TGTGCCAGCGCTCCCCCTGAACGGGGAACCTACGAGCAGTACTTC	CASAPPERGTYEQYF
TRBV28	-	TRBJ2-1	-	TGTGCCAGCGTCCTTGACAGCTACAATGAGCAGTTCTTC	CASVLDSYNEQFF
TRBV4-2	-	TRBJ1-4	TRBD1	TGTGCCAGCAGCCAAGACCGACAGGGGGCGTCGGATGAAAAACTGTTTTTT	CASSQDRQGASDEKLFF
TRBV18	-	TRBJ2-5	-	TGTGCCAGCTCACCCGCGTACCAAGAGACCCAGTACTTC	CASSPAYQETQYF
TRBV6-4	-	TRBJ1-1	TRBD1	TGTGCCAGTGCGACAGGGATGAACACTGAAGCTTTCTTT	CASATGMNTEAFF
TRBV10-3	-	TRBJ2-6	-	TGTGCCATCAGCTCGGACGGCCAGGGGGGTTCTGGGGCCAACGTCCTGACTTTC	CAISSDGQGGSGANVLTF
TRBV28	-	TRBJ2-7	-	TGTGCCAGCAGTTTAGGCCAGCCAGAATACTCCTACGAGCAGTACTTC	CASSLGQPEYSYEQYF
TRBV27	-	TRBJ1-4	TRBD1	TGTGCCAGCAGTTTAGCCCGACAGGGGGCTCGGGGTTTTAATGAAAAACTGTTTTTT	CASSLARQGARGFNEKLFF
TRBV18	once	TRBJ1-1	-	TGTGCCAGCTCACCTTTTGAGCCCACAGGAGGGAATGTGCCTGAAGCTTTCTTT	CASSPFEPTGGNVPEAFF
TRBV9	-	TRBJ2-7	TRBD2	TGTGCCAGCAGCGTTAGCGGGCAGAGCTCCTACGAGCAGTACTTC	CASSVSGQSSYEQYF
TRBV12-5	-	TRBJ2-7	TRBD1	TGTGCTAGTGGTTTGGCGCGGACAGGCGAGCAGTACTTC	CASGLARTGEQYF
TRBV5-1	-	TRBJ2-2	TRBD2	TGCGCCAGCAGCTGGAGCGGGAGAGGTAACACCGGGGAGCTGTTTTTT	CASSWSGRGNTGELFF
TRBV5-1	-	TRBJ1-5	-	TGCGCCAGCAGCTTGGTGAGGGCCAATCAGCCCCAGCATTTT	CASSLVRANQPQHF
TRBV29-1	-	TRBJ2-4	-	TGCAGCGTGGCCTTCGGGTCAGCCAAAAACATTCAGTACTTC	CSVAFGSAKNIQYF
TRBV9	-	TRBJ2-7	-	TGTGCCAGCAGCGTGGGCCCCGGGTCTAGCTCCAGCTCCTACGAGCAGTACTTC	CASSVGPGSSSSSYEQYF
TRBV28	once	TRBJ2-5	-	TGTGCCAGCAGTTCAGCACCTATTTCAGGCCAGAAAGAGACCCAGTACTTC	CASSSAPISGQKETQYF
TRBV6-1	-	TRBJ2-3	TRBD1	TGTGCCAGCAGTGTCTCGGCAAGCCGGACAGGGTTTGGTACTCGGTATTTT	CASSVSASRTGFGTRYF
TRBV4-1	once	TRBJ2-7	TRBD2	TGCGCCAGCAGCCAAGCTTTCCCCGGGACTAGCGGAAAAGGTCCCAGCTCCTACGAGCAGTACTTC	CASSQAFPGTSGKGPSSYEQYF
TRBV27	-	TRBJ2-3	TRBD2	TGTGCCAGCACCCCACGACTAGCCCTGGGGCCAGATACGCAGTATTTT	CASTPRLALGPDTQYF
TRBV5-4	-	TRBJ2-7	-	TGTGCCAGCAGCTTTGTTGCAGACTACGAGCAGTACTTC	CASSFVADYEQYF
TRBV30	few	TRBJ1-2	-	TGTGCCTGGAGTGTCCCGGGGGCTGTGGGTGGCTACACCTTC	CAWSVPGAVGGYTF
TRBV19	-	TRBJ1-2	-	TGTGCCAGTAGTACCCGGGGCTCCGGGGGCTATGGCTACACCTTC	CASSTRGSGGYGYTF
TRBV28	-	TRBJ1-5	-	TGTGCCAGCAGTTTATATAATTGGCAGGGTAGCAATCAGCCCCAGCATTTT	CASSLYNWQGSNQPQHF
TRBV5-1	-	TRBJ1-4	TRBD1	TGCGCCAGCAGCTTGAATACAGGGGCGAATGAAAAACTGTTTTTT	CASSLNTGANEKLFF
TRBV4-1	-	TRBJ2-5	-	TGCGCCAGCAGCCAAGCCCAGATCACAGAGACCCAGTACTTC	CASSQAQITETQYF
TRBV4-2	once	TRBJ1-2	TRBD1	TGTGCCAGCAGCCCAGGGGACAGGGTCGGTGACTATGGCTACACCTTC	CASSPGDRVGDYGYTF
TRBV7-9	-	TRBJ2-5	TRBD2	TGTGCCAGCAGCTTAGACGGGACTAGCGGCCAAGAGACCCAGTACTTC	CASSLDGTSGQETQYF
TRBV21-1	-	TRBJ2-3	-	TGTGCCAGCAGCACCCACCCCGACAGGCCATGTAGCACAGATACGCAGTATTTT	CASSTHPDRPCSTDTQYF
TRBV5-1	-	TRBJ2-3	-	TGCGCCAGCAGCTTGGCTCGGGACACAGATACGCAGTATTTT	CASSLARDTDTQYF
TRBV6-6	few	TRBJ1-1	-	TGTGCCAGCAGTTACGACAGTAACACTGAAGCTTTCTTT	CASSYDSNTEAFF
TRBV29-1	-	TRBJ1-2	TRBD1	TGCAGCGCGCACGGACAGGGACAGGACTATGGCTACACCTTC	CSAHGQGQDYGYTF
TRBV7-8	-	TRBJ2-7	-	TGTGCCAGCAGCTCCACAGGCGAGCAGTACTTC	CASSSTGEQYF
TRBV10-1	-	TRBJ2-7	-	TGCGCCAGCGACATAAAATTAATCACCTACGAGCAGTACTTC	CASDIKLITYEQYF
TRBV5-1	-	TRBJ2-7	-	TGCGCCAGCAGCTTTCGAACAGGACCCTACGAGCAGTACTTC	CASSFRTGPYEQYF
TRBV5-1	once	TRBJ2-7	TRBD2	TGCGCCAGCAGCACGGGACTAGCGGGAGCCTACGAGCAGTACTTC	CASSTGLAGAYEQYF
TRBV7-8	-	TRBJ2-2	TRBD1	TGTGCCAGCAGCTCGCTACCGGGACAGGGTTACACCGGGGAGCTGTTTTTT	CASSSLPGQGYTGELFF
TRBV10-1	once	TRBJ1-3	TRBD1	TGCGCCAGCACCAAACAGGGGGCCGTCCATGGAAACACCATATATTTT	CASTKQGAVHGNTIYF
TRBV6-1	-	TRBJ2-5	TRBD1	TGTGCCAGCAGTGTACAGGGACAGGGGTTAGTGGAGACCCAGTACTTC	CASSVQGQGLVETQYF
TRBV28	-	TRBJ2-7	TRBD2	TGTGCCAGCAGTTTAGGGCAGGGACTAGACGAGCAGTACTTC	CASSLGQGLDEQYF
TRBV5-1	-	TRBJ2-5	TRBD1	TGCGCCAGCAGCTACCTGACAGGGGAAGAGACCCAGTACTTC	CASSYLTGEETQYF
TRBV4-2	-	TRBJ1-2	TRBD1	TGTGCCAGCAGCCAAGAAAAACCACGGACAGGGGAGAGCTATGGCTACACCTTC	CASSQEKPRTGESYGYTF
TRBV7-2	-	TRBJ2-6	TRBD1	TGTGCCAGCAGCTTAGCTCACAGGGGGCTGTCTGGGGCCAACGTCCTGACTTTC	CASSLAHRGLSGANVLTF
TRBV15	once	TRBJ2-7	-	TGTGCCACCAGCAGAGATTTCTCCTTGAGCTCCTACGAGCAGTACTTC	CATSRDFSLSSYEQYF